A selection of T cell receptor beta chains follows, all from one sample in a study of vaccination effects on CD4 cells after COVID-19. Their recognized antigens are unknown. Repertoires were generated with immunoSEQ multiplex PCR, while TCRdb's copy carries only in-frame clones and drops some. The table records some 22,000 clones, under 85% of them present only once. Sequencing was performed on CD4+ T cells from PBMCs cultured with HCoV-NL63 spike peptides, taken before COVID-19 vaccination. These receptors came from a human donor who received a COVID-19 vaccine. CDR3s include the opening cysteine and the closing phenylalanine or tryptophan. The order of the fields is clone size, D gene, J gene, V gene, CDR3 protein, CDR3 DNA. A D gene is named only where the DNA matches it firmly. Only part of the rows carry a size: once, few, many, or a class if the clone is expanded.

clone_size: once
d_call: TRBD2
j_call: TRBJ2-5
v_call: TRBV5-4
cdr3_aa: CASSPIGGETQYF
cdr3_nt: TGTGCCAGCAGTCCAATCGGGGGGGAGACCCAGTACTTC

clone_size: .
d_call: .
j_call: TRBJ1-5
v_call: TRBV19
cdr3_aa: CASSMAYGGQPQHF
cdr3_nt: TGTGCCAGTAGTATGGCCTACGGTGGTCAGCCCCAGCATTTT

clone_size: .
d_call: .
j_call: TRBJ1-2
v_call: TRBV3-1/TRBV3-2
cdr3_aa: CASSQGTVRHGYTF
cdr3_nt: TGTGCCAGCAGCCAAGGGACAGTGAGACATGGCTACACCTTC

clone_size: .
d_call: TRBD2
j_call: TRBJ2-1
v_call: TRBV4-3
cdr3_aa: CASSQDSLAGGSDEQFF
cdr3_nt: TGCGCCAGCAGCCAAGATTCCCTAGCGGGCGGCTCGGATGAGCAGTTCTTC

clone_size: .
d_call: .
j_call: TRBJ2-2
v_call: TRBV6-5
cdr3_aa: CASRGRQANTGELFF
cdr3_nt: TGTGCCAGCAGAGGACGACAGGCGAACACCGGGGAGCTGTTTTTT

clone_size: .
d_call: .
j_call: TRBJ2-5
v_call: TRBV6-5
cdr3_aa: CASSYSGETQYF
cdr3_nt: TGTGCCAGCAGTTACTCGGGGGAGACCCAGTACTTC

clone_size: once
d_call: TRBD1
j_call: TRBJ2-5
v_call: TRBV5-4
cdr3_aa: CASSPGQVQETQYF
cdr3_nt: TGTGCCAGCAGCCCAGGACAGGTCCAAGAGACCCAGTACTTC

clone_size: .
d_call: .
j_call: TRBJ1-5
v_call: TRBV7-8
cdr3_aa: CASSLVRGSNQPQHF
cdr3_nt: TGTGCCAGCAGCTTAGTCCGAGGTAGCAATCAGCCCCAGCATTTT

clone_size: .
d_call: .
j_call: TRBJ1-1
v_call: TRBV6-5
cdr3_aa: CASSQAGNTEAFF
cdr3_nt: TGTGCCAGCAGCCAAGCAGGGAACACTGAAGCTTTCTTT

clone_size: .
d_call: .
j_call: TRBJ2-1
v_call: TRBV24-1
cdr3_aa: CATSSANEQFF
cdr3_nt: TGTGCCACCAGTAGCGCCAATGAGCAGTTCTTC

clone_size: .
d_call: TRBD1
j_call: TRBJ1-2
v_call: TRBV3-1/TRBV3-2
cdr3_aa: CASSQDDDRGGYTF
cdr3_nt: TGTGCCAGCAGCCAGGATGATGACAGGGGTGGCTACACCTTC

clone_size: .
d_call: TRBD1
j_call: TRBJ1-2
v_call: TRBV20-1
cdr3_aa: CSGPGQGNTF
cdr3_nt: TGCAGTGGTCCGGGACAGGGGAACACCTTC

clone_size: .
d_call: .
j_call: TRBJ2-5
v_call: TRBV6-5
cdr3_aa: CASSLAGGVTQYF
cdr3_nt: TGTGCCAGCAGTCTCGCCGGGGGCGTGACCCAGTACTTC

clone_size: .
d_call: .
j_call: TRBJ2-1
v_call: TRBV7-9
cdr3_aa: CASSRPIQDSHNEQFF
cdr3_nt: TGTGCCAGCAGCCGGCCCATCCAAGACTCCCACAATGAGCAGTTCTTC

clone_size: .
d_call: .
j_call: TRBJ1-1
v_call: TRBV3-1/TRBV3-2
cdr3_aa: CASSHNSMNTEAFF
cdr3_nt: TGTGCCAGCAGCCACAACTCCATGAACACTGAAGCTTTCTTT